This T cell receptor (beta chain) was obtained from a study of shared clonotypes between healthy human individuals. Every immunoSEQ plate was one replicate of a subset's evenly spread DNA. Per the study methods: There were no quality scores in the junction-only immunoSEQ sequences, so filtering differed. Assay: immunoSEQ multiplex PCR; the TCRdb copy retains only in-frame clones and omits some. From that table come the V and J calls and clone size; the DNA was used to work out D and trimming. The table records fewer than 1.8 million clones, 98% of them present only once. Only one count was recorded for this clone. This CDR3 spans 15 amino acids. Germline V gives CDR1 SGHRS, CDR2 YFSETQ. V lost 1 base to trimming and J lost 4 bases, with 11 bases between them.

V usage is TRBV5-1 and J usage is TRBJ2-2; possibly TRBD1 or TRBD2 for D (5 bases each). Input material: naive CD4+ T cells sorted from blood. Subset reported: CD45RA+ positively selected. This receptor was obtained from a man younger than 45 in good health. In nucleotides, the CDR3 is TGCGCCAGCAGCTTGTTATCGGGGACCACCGGGGAGCTGTTTTTT. Its translation: CASSLLSGTTGELFF.